This TCR beta chain is drawn from a study of cytomegalovirus exposure and HLA in healthy donors. General study results and limits: Later analysis identified some 16,000 TCR beta sequences associated with HLA alleles, using a false discovery rate threshold of 0.05. Reported performance of the classifier showed diagnosis of cytomegalovirus status with high specificity and sensitivity. TCR beta sequences reportedly predicted most subjects' HLA-A and HLA-B alleles accurately. An observed cluster of highly shared sequence variants was recorded as a likely sequencing artifact.

In the case of this clone: Its antigen is undetermined.

Germline CDR1 reads MGHRA; CDR2 reads YSYEKL. The CDR3 contains 17 residues. After removal of 0 bases from V and 0 bases from J, the junction contained 8 bases not matched to a gene. Primers included in the PCR were 60 Vbeta and 13 Jbeta primers. TCRdb's table, derived via immunoSEQ multiplex PCR, lists solely in-frame clones and lacks some. The sample carries 100,000 or so clones, approximately 83% recorded once. The gene calls are TRBV4-1 and TRBJ2-7; 7 bases map to TRBD2. The receptor's source is a man aged 18 to 30 in good health and CMV-seronegative. The sample was PBMCs. CDR3 DNA sequence: TGCGCCAGCAGCCAAGAGTGGCCTGGCGGGAGCTCCTACGAGCAGTACTTC. This sequence encodes CASSQEWPGGSSYEQYF.